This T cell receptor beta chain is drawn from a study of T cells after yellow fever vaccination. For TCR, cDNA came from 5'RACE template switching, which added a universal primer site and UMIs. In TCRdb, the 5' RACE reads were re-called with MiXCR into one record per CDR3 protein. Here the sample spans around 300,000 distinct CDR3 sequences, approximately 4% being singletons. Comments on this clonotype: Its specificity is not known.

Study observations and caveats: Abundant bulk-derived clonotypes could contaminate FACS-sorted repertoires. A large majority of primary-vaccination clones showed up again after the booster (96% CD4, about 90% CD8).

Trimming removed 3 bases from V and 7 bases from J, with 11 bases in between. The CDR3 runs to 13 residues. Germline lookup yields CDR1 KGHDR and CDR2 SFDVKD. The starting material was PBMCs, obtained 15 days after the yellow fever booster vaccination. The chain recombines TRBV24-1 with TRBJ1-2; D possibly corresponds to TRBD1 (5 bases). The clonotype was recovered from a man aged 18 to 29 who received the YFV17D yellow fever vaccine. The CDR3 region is CATSDVSGSGYTF. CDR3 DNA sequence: TGTGCCACCAGTGATGTCTCAGGGTCTGGCTACACCTTC.